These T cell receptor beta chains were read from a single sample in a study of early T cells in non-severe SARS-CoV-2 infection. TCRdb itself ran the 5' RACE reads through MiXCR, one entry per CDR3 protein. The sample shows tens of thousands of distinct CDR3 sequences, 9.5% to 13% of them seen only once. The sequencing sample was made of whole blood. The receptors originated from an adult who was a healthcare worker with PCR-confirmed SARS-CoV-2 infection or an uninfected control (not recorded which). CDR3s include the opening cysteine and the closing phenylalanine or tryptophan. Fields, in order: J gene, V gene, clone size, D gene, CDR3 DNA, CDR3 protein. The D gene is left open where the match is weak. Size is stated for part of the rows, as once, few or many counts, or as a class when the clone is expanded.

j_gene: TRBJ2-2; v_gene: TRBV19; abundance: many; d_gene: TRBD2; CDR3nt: TGTGCCAGCAGGACTAGCCCCGGGCTAGGGGAGCTGTTTTTT; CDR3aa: CASRTSPGLGELFF
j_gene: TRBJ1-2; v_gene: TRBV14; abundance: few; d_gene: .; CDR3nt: TGTGCCAGCAGCCAAGGGGATGACAGATATGGCTACACCTTC; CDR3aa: CASSQGDDRYGYTF
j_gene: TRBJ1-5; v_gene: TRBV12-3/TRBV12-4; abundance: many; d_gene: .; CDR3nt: TGTGCCAGCAGTTTTTGGGGGGTTGGCAATCAGCCCCAGCATTTT; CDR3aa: CASSFWGVGNQPQHF
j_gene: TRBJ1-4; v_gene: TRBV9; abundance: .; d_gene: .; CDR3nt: TGTGCCAGCAGCGTACGGGCAGGGGATGAAAAACTGTTTTTT; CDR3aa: CASSVRAGDEKLFF
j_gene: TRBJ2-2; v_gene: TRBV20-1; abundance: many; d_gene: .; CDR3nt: TGCAGTGCCGACCAACCCCGGGAGCTGTTTTTT; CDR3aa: CSADQPRELFF
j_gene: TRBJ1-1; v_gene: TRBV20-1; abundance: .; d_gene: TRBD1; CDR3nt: TGCAGTGCTAGAGAGGGGACAGGGGACACTGAAGCTTTCTTT; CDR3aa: CSAREGTGDTEAFF
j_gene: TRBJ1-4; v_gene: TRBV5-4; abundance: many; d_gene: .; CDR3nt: TGTGCCAGCAGCTCTAATGGACGGACTAATGAAAAACTGTTTTTT; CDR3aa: CASSSNGRTNEKLFF
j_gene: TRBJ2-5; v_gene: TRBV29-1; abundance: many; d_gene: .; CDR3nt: TGCAGCGTTGGAATCCTGGGGGAGACCCAGTACTTC; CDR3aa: CSVGILGETQYF
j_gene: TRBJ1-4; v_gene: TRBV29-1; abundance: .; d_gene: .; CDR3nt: TGCAGCGTCGGGGATAATGAAAAACTGTTTTTT; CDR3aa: CSVGDNEKLFF
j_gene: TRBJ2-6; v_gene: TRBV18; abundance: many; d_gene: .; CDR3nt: TGTGCCAGCTCATCTTATATCTCTGGGGCCAACGTCCTGACTTTC; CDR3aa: CASSSYISGANVLTF
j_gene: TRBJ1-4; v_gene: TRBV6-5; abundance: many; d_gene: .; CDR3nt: TGTGCCAGCAGTTACACCAGACAGACGATTAATGAAAAACTGTTTTTT; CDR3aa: CASSYTRQTINEKLFF
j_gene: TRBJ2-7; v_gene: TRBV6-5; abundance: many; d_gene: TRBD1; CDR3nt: TGTGCCAGCAGTTACACTGGGACAGGGAAGGACTACGAGCAGTACTTC; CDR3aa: CASSYTGTGKDYEQYF
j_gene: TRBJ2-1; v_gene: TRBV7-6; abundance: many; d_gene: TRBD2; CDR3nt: TGTGCTAGCCGGTCCACTAGCGGGACTTTCTCCTACAATGAGCAGTTCTTC; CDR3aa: CASRSTSGTFSYNEQFF
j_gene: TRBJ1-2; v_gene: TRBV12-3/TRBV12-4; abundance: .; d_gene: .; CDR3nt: TGTGCCAGCAGTTTAGCGCTACGGCAAGTTAACTATGGCTACACCTTC; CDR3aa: CASSLALRQVNYGYTF